This T cell receptor beta chain emerged from a study of chemoradiotherapy in HPV16-positive cancers. CDR3 length: 15 residues. V lost 8 bases to trimming and J lost 2 bases, with 19 bases between them. Germline CDR1 MNHEY, CDR2 SMNVEV (reference sequence). Measured with immunoSEQ multiplex PCR; TCRdb has only the in-frame clones, and not every one. The sample has some 28,000 clones, about 80% seen once. The rearrangement joins TRBV27 to TRBJ2-7, with D perhaps TRBD1 or TRBD2 (6 bases each). The source of this sequence is a human donor with HPV-associated anogenital cancer. The source material was blood, sampled from a patient who underwent chemoradiotherapy. The CDR3 sequence: CASAKGVGGTYEQYF. Here the CDR3 DNA reads TGTGCCAGCGCTAAGGGTGTAGGGGGGACCTACGAGCAGTACTTC.